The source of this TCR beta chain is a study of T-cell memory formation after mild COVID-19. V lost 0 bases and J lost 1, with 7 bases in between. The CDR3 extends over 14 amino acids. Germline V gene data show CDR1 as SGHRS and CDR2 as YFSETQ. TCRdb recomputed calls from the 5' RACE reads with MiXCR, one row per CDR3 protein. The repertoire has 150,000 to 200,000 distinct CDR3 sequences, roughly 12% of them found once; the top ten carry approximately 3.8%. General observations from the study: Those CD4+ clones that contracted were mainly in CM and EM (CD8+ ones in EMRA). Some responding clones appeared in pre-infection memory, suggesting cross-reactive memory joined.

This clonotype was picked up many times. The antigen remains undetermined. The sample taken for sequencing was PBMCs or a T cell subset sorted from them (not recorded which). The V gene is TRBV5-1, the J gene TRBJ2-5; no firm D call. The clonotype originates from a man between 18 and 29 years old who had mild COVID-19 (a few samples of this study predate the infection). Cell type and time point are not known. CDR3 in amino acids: CASSLGRLQETQYF. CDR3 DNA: TGCGCCAGCAGCTTGGGGCGCCTCCAAGAGACCCAGTACTTC.